The T cell receptor (beta chain) under discussion was sequenced for a study of T cell changes during pregnancy in multiple sclerosis (dated by TCRdb to 2018 to 2020). Describing the broader study: In women with multiple sclerosis, the researchers looked at how the T cell repertoire shifted as pregnancy progressed.

CDR3 length: 14 amino acids, cysteine to phenylalanine. Just the 42-base CDR3 DNA is kept, in frame starting at base 1. CDR1 and CDR2 were assigned from the germline V gene as MNHEY and SVGAGI. V is pared back by 0 bases and J by 5 bases, with 10 bases lying between the germline termini. The library was prepared using the immunoSEQ multiplex PCR assay. The table was pulled from immuneACCESS by TCRdb, which kept in-frame rearrangements only. Such tables lose some clones; where checked, under half of the loss comes from unresolved V genes, and the rest has no known cause. In all, the sample holds about 21,000 clones, and approximately 90% of those were seen once. 0.55% to 0.8% of the sample goes to the ten largest clones. With respect to this clone: What this receptor recognizes is not known. Per-base quality was not reported, and no clone a single base away is much larger than it.

The chain links TRBV6-5 with TRBJ2-5, with TRBD2 perhaps the D gene, on 6 matching bases. This clonotype was obtained from a female donor with multiple sclerosis, enrolled in a pregnancy study. Specimen: CD4+ T cells from peripheral blood mononuclear cells, collected in the third trimester of pregnancy. The nucleotide sequence is given as TGTGCCAGCAGTTACTCGGGGGGAGCTGAGACCCAGTACTTC. The translation is CASSYSGGAETQYF.